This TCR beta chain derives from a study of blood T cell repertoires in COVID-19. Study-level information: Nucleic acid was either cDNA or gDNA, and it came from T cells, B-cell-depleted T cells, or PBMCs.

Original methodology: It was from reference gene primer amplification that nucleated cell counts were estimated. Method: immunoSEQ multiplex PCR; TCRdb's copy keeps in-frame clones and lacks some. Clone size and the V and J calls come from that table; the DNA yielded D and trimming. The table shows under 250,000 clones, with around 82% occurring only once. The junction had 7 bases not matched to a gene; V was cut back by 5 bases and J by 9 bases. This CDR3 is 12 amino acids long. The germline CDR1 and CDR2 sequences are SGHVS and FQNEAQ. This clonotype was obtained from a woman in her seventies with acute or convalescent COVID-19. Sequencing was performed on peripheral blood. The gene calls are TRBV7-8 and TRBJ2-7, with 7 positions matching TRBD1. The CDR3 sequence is CASSQDRLSQYF. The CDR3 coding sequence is TGTGCCAGCAGCCAGGACAGGTTATCGCAGTACTTC.